The next 9 T cell receptor beta chains were all read from a single sample in a study of patients and donors after allogeneic stem cell transplantation. TCRdb fed the RT-PCR reads into MiXCR, producing one record per CDR3 protein. The sample lists 800,000 to 1,000,000 distinct CDR3 sequences; about 20% were seen once. Sequencing was carried out using blood, either unsorted or a sorted T cell fraction (not recorded which). The receptors come from a human donor who was either an allogeneic HSCT recipient or a stem cell or donor lymphocyte infusion donor (not recorded which). It is not recorded whose cells these are; they may come from a transplant donor.

V is TRBV2 and J is TRBJ1-5; D is ambiguous. The CDR3 is 13 amino acids. Germline V gene data show CDR1 as SNHLY and CDR2 as FYNNEI. The ends were cut back, 6 bases at V and 4 bases at J, with 10 bases in the middle. The CDR3 reads CASSGVENQPQHF. The CDR3 bases are TGTGCCAGCAGCGGGGTAGAGAATCAGCCCCAGCATTTT.

This clonotype was found many times. V is TRBV9 and J is TRBJ1-2; 8 bases fit TRBD1. Germline trimming cut 5 bases from V and 4 bases from J; bases unmatched to any gene: 4. Per the germline V gene, CDR1 is SGDLS and CDR2 is YYNGEE. The CDR3 is 13 amino acids. CDR3 coding DNA: TGTGCCAGCAGATCTACAGGGGGCTATGGCTACACCTTC. This encodes CASRSTGGYGYTF.

In its sample, this clonotype was seen a few times. The V gene is TRBV6-1, the J gene TRBJ1-2; 10 bases line up with TRBD1. CDR3 length: 15 amino acids. Germline values: CDR1 MNHNS, CDR2 SASEGT. V lost 8 bases and J lost 0; bases outside the gene matches: 6. The CDR3 sequence is CASFSTGGPNYGYTF. CDR3 bases: TGTGCCAGCTTCTCGACAGGGGGCCCTAACTATGGCTACACCTTC.

The rearrangement links TRBV27 to TRBJ2-3; no definite D call. This CDR3 region has 14 residues. With 5 bases removed from V and 7 bases from J, the gap between germline ends came to 16 bases. Germline loops: CDR1 MNHEY, CDR2 SMNVEV (reference sequence). This CDR3 is CASSPKRQQNTQYF. The CDR3 DNA reads TGTGCCAGCAGTCCCAAGCGCCAGCAGAATACGCAGTATTTT.

V is TRBV6-2 or TRBV6-3 and J is TRBJ2-2; D perhaps matches TRBD2 (6 bases). The CDR3 runs 15 residues. V lost 6 bases, J lost 0 bases, and 11 bases lay in between. Germline V gene sequence: CDR1 MNHEY, CDR2 SVGEGT. The CDR3 DNA follows: TGTGCCAGCAGACGGGACTCTCCGAACACCGGGGAGCTGTTTTTT. Amino acid sequence: CASRRDSPNTGELFF.

This clonotype was seen only a few times. The V call is TRBV19, the J call TRBJ2-7; either TRBD1 or TRBD2 may fit D (5 bases each). V shed 8 bases and J shed 7 bases, with 18 bases lying between them. CDR3 size: 13 residues. The germline gives CDR1 LNHDA, CDR2 SQIVND (reference sequence). CDR3 nucleotides: TGTGCCAGTTCCGGGACCATCCTAGGGGAGCAGTACTTC. This encodes CASSGTILGEQYF.

This clonotype was seen a handful of times. This rearrangement joins TRBV5-6 to TRBJ1-6, with a weak D call TRBD1 (6 bases). Germline loops: CDR1 SGHDT, CDR2 YYEEEE. This CDR3 contains 14 residues. With 3 bases removed from V and 5 bases from J, the gap between germline ends came to 9 bases. This CDR3 reads CASSWAGDNSPLHF. The CDR3 DNA reads as TGTGCCAGCAGCTGGGCAGGGGATAATTCACCCCTCCACTTT.

There are a few counts of this clonotype. The rearrangement links TRBV18 to TRBJ2-2; possibly TRBD1 or TRBD2 for D (5 bases each). Deletions cut 6 bases from V and 6 bases from J, with 11 bases between. CDR1 and CDR2 from the germline V gene are KGHSH and LQKENI. The CDR3 length is 13 residues. The CDR3 DNA is TGTGCCAGCTCGCAAAGGGGACCCGGGGAGCTGTTTTTT. This codes for CASSQRGPGELFF.

J is TRBJ2-7 and V is TRBV4-1, with TRBD2 as a possible D gene (5 bases). The CDR3 sequence is 15 residues long. V lost 1 base and J lost 3, with 13 bases in between. Germline values: CDR1 MGHRA, CDR2 YSYEKL. CDR3 nucleotide sequence: TGCGCCAGCAGCCAAGCCCCACTAGATTTCTACGAGCAGTACTTC. Encoded protein: CASSQAPLDFYEQYF.